A single sample is the source of the 20 T cell receptor beta chains below, sequenced in a study of blood T cell repertoires in COVID-19. The method was immunoSEQ multiplex PCR; TCRdb's version includes in-frame clones alone and lacks a portion of them. Of some 130,000 clones in the sample, 65% to 85% were seen once. Sequencing was performed on peripheral blood. The receptors stem from a man in his sixties or seventies with acute or convalescent COVID-19.

The chain links TRBV4-2 to TRBJ2-3, with 12 bases matching TRBD2. Germline values: CDR1 LGHNA, CDR2 YNFKEQ. J gave up 6 bases and V 0 bases, and 7 bases lay outside the gene matches. This CDR3 is built from 17 residues. The CDR3 loop reads CASSQDALAGGRDTQYF. The CDR3 DNA reads TGTGCCAGCAGCCAAGATGCCCTAGCGGGGGGGCGGGATACGCAGTATTTT.

The V call is TRBV18, the J call TRBJ2-3, with a weak D call TRBD2 (5 bases). The V and J ends lost 0 bases and 1 base respectively, with 8 bases between them. This CDR3 spans 15 amino acids. Germline-derived CDR1 and CDR2 are KGHSH and LQKENI. The CDR3 protein is CASSPPEVRTDTQYF. CDR3 coding DNA: TGTGCCAGCTCACCACCGGAGGTCCGCACAGATACGCAGTATTTT.

The chain couples TRBV3-1 (or the pseudogene TRBV3-2) to TRBJ1-2; 9 bases fit TRBD1. V gave up 8 bases and J gave up 2 bases; unmatched junction bases: 0. CDR1 is LGHDT and CDR2 is YNNKEL in the germline V gene (reference sequence). The CDR3 consists of 12 residues. In nucleotides, the CDR3 is TGTGCCAGCGGGACAGGGAACTATGGCTACACCTTC. Translation gives CASGTGNYGYTF.

This sequence joins TRBV5-1 and TRBJ1-1; TRBD1 matches 9 bases. From germline, CDR1 is SGHRS and CDR2 YFSETQ. The length of the CDR3 is 14 residues. The junction had 5 bases not matched to a gene; V was cut back by 4 bases and J by 4 bases. CDR3 protein: CASSVQGATTEAFF. CDR3 nucleotides: TGCGCCAGCAGCGTACAGGGGGCTACCACTGAAGCTTTCTTT.

The chain recombines TRBV5-1 with TRBJ1-1; D call uncertain. Trimming left V 3 bases short and J 0 bases short, with 15 bases between. CDR3 size: 16 residues. Germline-derived CDR1 and CDR2 are SGHRS and YFSETQ. This chain's CDR3 is CASSSGGATLNTEAFF. DNA of the CDR3: TGCGCCAGCAGCTCGGGAGGCGCCACCTTGAACACTGAAGCTTTCTTT.

The chain uses TRBV5-4 and TRBJ2-2; perhaps TRBD2 as D (6 bases). CDR1 and CDR2 (germline): SGHNT, YYREEE (reference sequence). V was pared by 2 bases and J by 3 bases, with 8 bases between. This CDR3 contains 14 residues. CDR3 DNA: TGTGCCAGCAGCTTAGGAGGGGACACCGGGGAGCTGTTTTTT. Residues: CASSLGGDTGELFF.

The chain links TRBV7-9 to TRBJ2-3, with TRBD1 identical over 11 bases. V was pared by 0 bases and J by 4 bases, with 0 bases of the junction left unmatched. Germline CDR1 is SEHNR and CDR2 is FQNEAQ (reference sequence). CDR3 length: 15 amino acids. DNA for the CDR3: TGTGCCAGCAGCTTAGCGGGACAGGGGGCAGATACGCAGTATTTT. This translates into CASSLAGQGADTQYF.

The V gene is TRBV5-4, the J gene TRBJ2-1; the D gene is possibly TRBD1 (6 bases). CDR1 SGHNT and CDR2 YYREEE come from the germline V gene (reference sequence). Deletions cut 3 bases from V and 8 bases from J, with 15 bases between. This CDR3 comprises 14 residues. The CDR3 protein is CASSSPTGGDEQFF. The CDR3 coding sequence is TGTGCCAGCAGCTCGCCGACAGGTGGTGATGAGCAGTTCTTC.

The chain carries TRBV9 and TRBJ2-5; TRBD2 matches 11 bases. V was pared by 5 bases and J by 3 bases, with 9 bases of the junction left unmatched. Germline loops: CDR1 SGDLS, CDR2 YYNGEE. The CDR3 has 16 amino acids. The CDR3 sequence is CASSAFSGGAEETQYF. CDR3 bases: TGTGCCAGCAGTGCCTTTAGCGGGGGGGCTGAAGAGACCCAGTACTTC.

The chain combines TRBV5-1 with TRBJ1-1; D perhaps matches TRBD1 (6 bases). There are 14 residues in the CDR3. The germline CDR1 and CDR2 sequences are SGHRS and YFSETQ. With 8 bases removed from V and 0 bases from J, the gap between germline ends came to 14 bases. This CDR3 is CASREGVLNTEAFF. CDR3 sequence (DNA): TGCGCCAGTCGTGAGGGGGTTCTGAACACTGAAGCTTTCTTT.

This clone was recorded at least ten times. The V call is TRBV19, the J call TRBJ1-1, with 7 positions matching TRBD1. With V trimmed by 3 bases and J by 5 bases, 6 bases remained unmatched. The germline gives CDR1 LNHDA, CDR2 SQIVND (reference sequence). This CDR3 is built from 14 residues. As DNA, the CDR3 is TGTGCCAGTAGTATTGGCGGCAGGGGGACTGAAGCTTTCTTT. Amino acid sequence: CASSIGGRGTEAFF.

This chain uses TRBV19 with TRBJ2-7; D is uncertain. Trimming removed 1 base from V and 1 base from J, with 8 bases in between. Germline loops: CDR1 LNHDA, CDR2 SQIVND (reference sequence). The CDR3 contains 14 residues. For the CDR3, the DNA is TGTGCCAGTAGTATAGGTTTCAGATCCTACGAGCAGTACTTC. Translation: CASSIGFRSYEQYF.

The DNA for the CDR3 is TGTGCCAGCAGTTACCGGGGCGGGAAGACTGAAGCTTTCTTT. It specifies CASSYRGGKTEAFF. J is TRBJ1-1 and V is TRBV6-5, with D possibly being TRBD1 (5 bases). CDR3 length: 14 amino acids. The V gene's germline CDR1 is MNHEY and CDR2 SVGAGI. The germline V and J ends were trimmed by 2 bases and 5 bases, with 12 bases remaining between them.

J is TRBJ2-2 and V is TRBV5-4; 7 bases match TRBD2. V gave up 2 bases and J gave up 1 base; unmatched junction bases: 5. The CDR3 loop spans 16 amino acids. CDR1 is SGHNT and CDR2 is YYREEE in the germline V gene (reference sequence). This CDR3 reads CASSFPRGENTGELFF. The CDR3 nucleotides read TGTGCCAGCAGCTTCCCTCGGGGGGAGAACACCGGGGAGCTGTTTTTT.

The V call is TRBV12-3 or TRBV12-4, the J call TRBJ1-2, with unresolved D. The CDR3 extends over 12 amino acids. V lost 8 bases, J lost 4 bases, and 11 bases lay in between. This CDR3 is CASAENSYGYTF. CDR3 in DNA: TGTGCCAGCGCTGAGAACAGCTATGGCTACACCTTC.

This rearrangement joins TRBV11-2 to TRBJ2-5; 8 bases map to TRBD1. The CDR3 spans 14 residues. Trimming took 4 bases from V and 1 from J; bases not matched to a gene: 2. Germline loops: CDR1 SGHAT, CDR2 FQNNGV. The CDR3 DNA reads TGTGCCAGCAGCTCCGACAGGGGCCAAGAGACCCAGTACTTC. This encodes CASSSDRGQETQYF.

The gene calls are TRBV29-1 and TRBJ2-5; D is possibly TRBD2 (6 bases). V was cut by 5 bases and J by 2 bases, with 18 bases left in between. Germline V gives CDR1 SQVTM, CDR2 ANQGSEA. The CDR3 runs 15 residues. CDR3 sequence: CSVLPGGADQETQYF. CDR3 DNA sequence: TGCAGCGTTCTACCGGGCGGGGCTGATCAAGAGACCCAGTACTTC.

The chain links TRBV5-1 to TRBJ2-1; TRBD1 agrees at 8 bases. Germline values: CDR1 SGHRS, CDR2 YFSETQ. This CDR3 contains 16 residues. J gave up 4 bases and V 4 bases, and 10 bases lay outside the gene matches. CDR3 bases: TGCGCCAGCAGCCCTCTTACCGGACAGGGTTACAATGAGCAGTTCTTC. Translating gives CASSPLTGQGYNEQFF.

The V and J genes are TRBV6-2 or TRBV6-3 and TRBJ2-1; 10 positions agree with TRBD2. The CDR3 runs to 17 residues. V lost 2 bases to trimming and J lost 6 bases; unmatched junction nucleotides: 10. CDR1 MNHEY and CDR2 SVGEGT come from the germline V gene. This CDR3 reads CASSYRLAGAFSNEQFF. The CDR3 nucleotides read TGTGCCAGCAGTTACCGGCTAGCGGGGGCCTTCTCCAATGAGCAGTTCTTC.

This chain's CDR3 is CASSIPGGETQYF. The CDR3 coding sequence is TGTGCCAGTAGTATCCCCGGGGGGGAGACCCAGTACTTC. This chain uses TRBV19 with TRBJ2-5, with TRBD2 matching 7 bases. CDR1 and CDR2 from the germline V gene are LNHDA and SQIVND (reference sequence). The junction had 3 bases not matched to a gene; V was cut back by 3 bases and J by 5 bases. The CDR3 spans 13 residues.